In its sample, the clone carrying this T cell receptor (beta chain) was seen a few times. Its antigen is currently unknown. Being one base from a much bigger clone, this may be a read error. These data come from a study of breast tumors, draining lymph nodes, adjacent tissues. Findings and limits, study-wide: Tumor repertoires ranked between lymph nodes and nontumor tissue in diversity, with V and J gene preferences. Most tumor T cells seemingly derive from lymph node, then expand in tumor.

Samples came from axillary lymph nodes draining the breast cancer. The CDR3 runs 14 residues. Looked up from germline, CDR1 is MNHEY and CDR2 is SVGAGI. Trimming took off 6 bases at V and 5 bases at J, with 15 bases between the two ends. TCRdb used MiXCR to reprocess the multiplex PCR reads, holding one entry per CDR3 protein. Of 200,000 to 300,000 distinct CDR3 sequences listed, over 25% are singletons. The sequenced material came from axillary lymph node tissue. The source is a female donor with breast cancer. Some clones in this sample may be carry-over from other donors' samples. The V and J genes are TRBV6-5 and TRBJ2-3; D may be TRBD2 (6 bases). CDR3 DNA: TGTGCCAGCAGGCGACTAGAGCGGAGAGATACGCAGTATTTT. Translated: CASRRLERRDTQYF.